A selection of T cell receptor beta chains follows, all from one sample in a study of T cells in narcolepsy. Only in-frame clones appear in the TCRdb table, and some are missing; sequencing was by immunoSEQ multiplex PCR. Of 30,000 to 40,000 clones in the sample, 81% were seen once. Material: memory (CD45RA-) CD4+ T cells from blood. These receptors all stem from a human donor in good health. Each CDR3 is given with its conserved first and last residue. The D gene is left open where the match is weak. Clone size appears in some rows only: once, few, many, or a class for an expanded clone.

cdr3_aa cdr3_nt clone_size v_call d_call j_call
CASSPLRGSSYNEQFF TGTGCCAGCAGCCCACTACGGGGTAGCTCCTACAATGAGCAGTTCTTC once TRBV11-3 - TRBJ2-1
CASSLAGGSTEQYF TGTGCCAGCAGCTTAGCGGGAGGTTCGACCGAGCAGTACTTC - TRBV5-4 TRBD2 TRBJ2-7
CASSDSALNTEAFF TGTGCCAGCAGTGACTCAGCGTTGAACACTGAAGCTTTCTTT - TRBV6-4 - TRBJ1-1
CASRTGPEQFF TGTGCCAGCAGAACTGGACCAGAGCAGTTCTTC - TRBV7-9 - TRBJ2-1
CASSFRDRDYGYTF TGTGCCAGCAGTTTCCGGGACAGGGACTATGGCTACACCTTC few TRBV27 TRBD1 TRBJ1-2
CASSRGAGSPLHF TGTGCCAGCAGTCGGGGCGCGGGTTCACCCCTCCACTTT - TRBV11-2 - TRBJ1-6
CASSLAGTAKNIQYF TGCGCCAGCAGCTTGGCCGGGACAGCGAAAAACATTCAGTACTTC - TRBV5-1 TRBD1 TRBJ2-4
CASSQPGQGSRNEQFF TGCGCCAGCAGCCAACCGGGACAGGGGTCTCGGAATGAGCAGTTCTTC - TRBV4-1 TRBD1 TRBJ2-1
CASNDISNQPQHF TGTGCCAGCAATGACATCTCCAATCAGCCCCAGCATTTT once TRBV2 - TRBJ1-5
CASSPAISLGEQYF TGTGCCAGCAGCCCCGCGATTTCCTTGGGCGAGCAGTACTTC few TRBV14 - TRBJ2-7
CASSLGGVKLYEQYF TGTGCCAGCAGCCTCGGGGGGGTAAAATTATACGAGCAGTACTTC - TRBV6-5 TRBD2 TRBJ2-7
CASSYSQGLDSPLHF TGTGCCAGCAGTTACTCACAGGGCCTTGATTCACCCCTCCACTTT - TRBV6-5 - TRBJ1-6
CASSYGQGVEKLFF TGTGCCAGCAGCTACGGACAGGGAGTGGAAAAACTGTTTTTT - TRBV5-4 TRBD1 TRBJ1-4
CASSTTGWDYGYTF TGTGCCAGCAGTACGACAGGGTGGGACTATGGCTACACCTTC - TRBV6-5 TRBD1 TRBJ1-2
CASSAVSGTYNEQFF TGTGCCAGCAGTGCAGTTAGCGGGACATACAATGAGCAGTTCTTC - TRBV28 TRBD2 TRBJ2-1
CASSFGFAGGTDTQYF TGTGCCAGCAGTTTTGGGTTCGCGGGGGGGACAGATACGCAGTATTTT few TRBV6-5 TRBD2 TRBJ2-3
CASSPIGVGPATGELFF TGTGCCAGCAGCCCGATAGGAGTAGGCCCGGCCACCGGGGAGCTGTTTTTT - TRBV7-8 - TRBJ2-2
CASSQNRVENTIYF TGTGCCAGCAGCCAAAACCGTGTGGAAAACACCATATATTTT - TRBV11-2 - TRBJ1-3
CASSRSWGAGNQPQHF TGTGCCAGTAGCCGATCGTGGGGGGCGGGCAATCAGCCCCAGCATTTT - TRBV19 - TRBJ1-5
CASSDRLRGDFTDTQYF TGTGCCAGCAGTGATCGGTTGCGGGGGGACTTCACAGATACGCAGTATTTT - TRBV2 TRBD2 TRBJ2-3
CASSSDRGYGYTF TGTGCCAGCAGCTCGGACAGGGGCTATGGCTACACCTTC few TRBV7-2 TRBD1 TRBJ1-2
CASSLGLGNTIYF TGCGCCAGCAGCTTGGGACTTGGAAACACCATATATTTT - TRBV5-1 - TRBJ1-3
CASKDEGAAGANVLTF TGTGCCAGTAAGGACGAGGGGGCGGCTGGGGCCAACGTCCTGACTTTC - TRBV19 TRBD1 TRBJ2-6
CASSPGPALGEKLFF TGTGCCAGCAGTCCAGGGCCGGCCCTTGGTGAAAAACTGTTTTTT - TRBV6-1 - TRBJ1-4
CASSSYTTGGAEDTQYF TGCGCCAGCAGCTCCTATACGACAGGGGGCGCGGAAGATACGCAGTATTTT few TRBV5-1 TRBD1 TRBJ2-3
CASRPLSQGNYGYTF TGTGCCAGCAGGCCCCTCTCACAGGGCAACTATGGCTACACCTTC - TRBV27 - TRBJ1-2
CASSPVGGQDGYTF TGTGCCAGCTCACCAGTTGGGGGGCAGGATGGCTACACCTTC once TRBV18 - TRBJ1-2
CASSDDRPSTGNTIYF TGTGCCAGCAGTGATGACCGGCCCAGTACTGGAAACACCATATATTTT few TRBV2 - TRBJ1-3
CASSLRGNQPQHF TGTGCCAGCAGCTTAAGGGGCAATCAGCCCCAGCATTTT - TRBV7-2 - TRBJ1-5
CASSEGQILTSGYTF TGTGCCAGCAGTGAGGGACAGATCCTTACTAGTGGCTACACCTTC - TRBV6-1 TRBD1 TRBJ1-2
CASSLTGTGFDSPLHF TGTGCCAGCAGCTTGACAGGGACGGGGTTTGATTCACCCCTCCACTTT - TRBV9 TRBD1 TRBJ1-6
CASSRGRIGEGETQYF TGTGCCAGTAGTAGGGGCAGGATAGGGGAGGGCGAGACCCAGTACTTC - TRBV19 TRBD2 TRBJ2-5
CASSLDNMGAYGYTF TGTGCCAGCAGCTTAGATAACATGGGAGCATATGGCTACACCTTC - TRBV7-2 - TRBJ1-2